Below, 6 T cell receptor beta chains from the same sample are listed, as sequenced in a study of T-cell memory formation after mild COVID-19. From the 5' RACE reads, TCRdb called clonotypes with MiXCR, one entry per CDR3 protein. The sample has 140,000 to 150,000 distinct CDR3 sequences; about a fifth are singletons. The sample comprised PBMCs or a T cell subset sorted from them (not recorded which). The source of these receptors is an adult woman who had mild COVID-19 (a few samples of this study predate the infection). Cell type and time point are not known.

V usage is TRBV20-1 and J usage is TRBJ2-7; a possible D gene is TRBD2 (6 bases). Trimming pared 5 bases from V and 4 bases from J, leaving 9 bases between. Germline lookup yields CDR1 DFQATT and CDR2 SNEGSKA (reference sequence). This CDR3 is built from 11 residues. The CDR3 protein is CSAGDWYEQYF. The CDR3 region has the DNA TGCAGTGCTGGGGACTGGTACGAGCAGTACTTC.

This chain uses TRBV7-2 with TRBJ1-2, with 8 positions matching TRBD1. CDR3 length equals 16 residues. Germline V lookup: CDR1 SGHTA, CDR2 FQGNSA. J was trimmed by 5 bases and V by 1 base; bases with no gene match: 9. The CDR3 protein is CASSLGFRGLQYGYTF. The CDR3, as DNA: TGTGCCAGCAGCTTAGGATTCAGGGGGCTGCAGTATGGCTACACCTTC.

This clonotype was counted a few times. V gene TRBV7-3 combines with J gene TRBJ2-7, with D uncertain. From germline, CDR1 is SGHTA and CDR2 FQGTGA. Trimming removed 1 base at V and 4 bases at J, with 8 bases between. The CDR3 totals 13 residues. The CDR3 nucleotides are TGTGCCAGCAGCTTAAGTCCTGGATACGAGCAGTACTTC. This translates into CASSLSPGYEQYF.

This clonotype occurred a few times. The CDR3 region has the DNA TGTGCCAGCAGCCCTAGAACAGGGGGCAAAGAGACCCAGTACTTC. Residues: CASSPRTGGKETQYF. The genes are TRBV3-1 and TRBJ2-5; 9 nucleotides align to TRBD1. This CDR3 comprises 15 residues. The V gene end was trimmed by 4 bases and the J gene end by 3 bases; junction bases not matched to a gene: 6. Germline-derived CDR1 and CDR2 are LGHDT and YNNKEL (reference sequence).

The rearrangement links TRBV2 to TRBJ2-1; D remains ambiguous. Trimming left V 7 bases short and J 8 bases short, with 12 bases between. Germline values: CDR1 SNHLY, CDR2 FYNNEI. The CDR3 has 12 residues. CDR3 coding DNA: TGTGCCAGCAAATTGGAGCAGGATGAGCAGTTCTTC. It translates to CASKLEQDEQFF.

Only a few counts were recorded for this clonotype. The rearrangement links TRBV24-1 to TRBJ2-1, with a weak D call TRBD1 (5 bases). V was clipped by 4 bases and J by 7 bases, with 19 bases between them. Germline loops: CDR1 KGHDR, CDR2 SFDVKD. The length of the CDR3 is 16 residues. DNA of the CDR3: TGTGCCACCAGTGACCGCTGGAAGACAGTGGGGAATGAGCAGTTCTTC. Its protein product is CATSDRWKTVGNEQFF.